These T cell receptor beta chains were read from a single sample in a study of cytomegalovirus exposure and HLA in healthy donors. The method was immunoSEQ multiplex PCR; TCRdb's version includes in-frame clones alone and lacks a portion of them. The data show around 150,000 clones, around 70% seen once. Source material: PBMCs. These receptors were obtained from a man younger than 30 in good health and CMV-seropositive. Both conserved end residues are part of each CDR3. A D gene is named only where the DNA matches it firmly. Part of the rows lack a size; the others show once, few, many or a class for expanded clones.

J gene: TRBJ2-1
D gene: TRBD2
V gene: TRBV11-2
clone size: NA
CDR3 protein: CASSRPGLNNEQFF
CDR3 DNA: TGTGCCAGCAGCCGACCGGGACTAAACAATGAGCAGTTCTTC

J gene: TRBJ2-5
D gene: TRBD1
V gene: TRBV19
clone size: once
CDR3 protein: CASSIVGTARETQYF
CDR3 DNA: TGTGCCAGTAGTATAGTGGGGACAGCGCGGGAGACCCAGTACTTC

J gene: TRBJ1-3
D gene: NA
V gene: TRBV19
clone size: NA
CDR3 protein: CASSIRAGNGNTIYF
CDR3 DNA: TGTGCCAGTAGTATTAGGGCAGGGAATGGAAACACCATATATTTT

J gene: TRBJ1-5
D gene: NA
V gene: TRBV7-9
clone size: NA
CDR3 protein: CASSLKGDQPQHF
CDR3 DNA: TGTGCCAGCAGCTTAAAAGGGGATCAGCCCCAGCATTTT

J gene: TRBJ1-2
D gene: TRBD1
V gene: TRBV6-5
clone size: NA
CDR3 protein: CASSYGSDRGGGYTF
CDR3 DNA: TGTGCCAGCAGCTACGGGTCGGACAGGGGAGGTGGCTACACCTTC

J gene: TRBJ2-4
D gene: TRBD2
V gene: TRBV15
clone size: NA
CDR3 protein: CATSRDGGGAGDIQYF
CDR3 DNA: TGTGCCACCAGCAGAGACGGCGGGGGGGCAGGGGACATTCAGTACTTC

J gene: TRBJ1-2
D gene: NA
V gene: TRBV27
clone size: NA
CDR3 protein: CASKKAGESYGYTF
CDR3 DNA: TGTGCCAGCAAAAAAGCGGGCGAGAGCTATGGCTACACCTTC

J gene: TRBJ1-5
D gene: NA
V gene: TRBV2
clone size: NA
CDR3 protein: CASRQQGGGNQPQHF
CDR3 DNA: TGTGCCAGCAGGCAACAGGGAGGGGGCAATCAGCCCCAGCATTTT

J gene: TRBJ2-3
D gene: TRBD2
V gene: TRBV9
clone size: NA
CDR3 protein: CASSVLLAGSTDTQYF
CDR3 DNA: TGTGCCAGCAGCGTACTCCTAGCGGGAAGCACAGATACGCAGTATTTT

J gene: TRBJ1-6
D gene: NA
V gene: TRBV6-1
clone size: NA
CDR3 protein: CASGGGGGIDSPLHF
CDR3 DNA: TGTGCCAGCGGGGGGGGTGGAGGGATAGATTCACCCCTCCACTTT

J gene: TRBJ1-4
D gene: TRBD1
V gene: TRBV4-2
clone size: NA
CDR3 protein: CASSQEPGGNEKLFF
CDR3 DNA: TGTGCCAGCAGCCAAGAGCCAGGGGGGAATGAAAAACTGTTTTTT

J gene: TRBJ2-5
D gene: TRBD1
V gene: TRBV5-8
clone size: NA
CDR3 protein: CATRGQALETQYF
CDR3 DNA: TGTGCCACACGGGGACAGGCCTTGGAGACCCAGTACTTC

J gene: TRBJ1-2
D gene: NA
V gene: TRBV6-1
clone size: few
CDR3 protein: CASSELQASLNYGYTF
CDR3 DNA: TGTGCCAGCAGTGAACTGCAGGCGTCCCTTAACTATGGCTACACCTTC

J gene: TRBJ1-6
D gene: TRBD1
V gene: TRBV27
clone size: NA
CDR3 protein: CASSSGLWTGTTNSPLHF
CDR3 DNA: TGTGCCAGCAGCTCAGGCTTATGGACAGGGACAACCAATTCACCCCTCCACTTT

J gene: TRBJ1-1
D gene: TRBD1
V gene: TRBV6-1
clone size: NA
CDR3 protein: CASSRGGGTEAFF
CDR3 DNA: TGTGCCAGCAGTAGAGGGGGCGGCACTGAAGCTTTCTTT

J gene: TRBJ2-3
D gene: TRBD2
V gene: TRBV7-3
clone size: NA
CDR3 protein: CASSKIGTSGAFTDTQYF
CDR3 DNA: TGTGCCAGCAGCAAAATCGGGACTAGCGGGGCTTTCACTGATACGCAGTATTTT

J gene: TRBJ2-5
D gene: NA
V gene: TRBV7-6
clone size: NA
CDR3 protein: CASSPITGAQYF
CDR3 DNA: TGTGCCAGCAGCCCCATAACCGGGGCCCAGTACTTC

J gene: TRBJ1-2
D gene: TRBD1
V gene: TRBV10-3
clone size: NA
CDR3 protein: CAITNGGQGGGGYTF
CDR3 DNA: TGTGCCATCACCAACGGGGGACAGGGGGGAGGTGGCTACACCTTC

J gene: TRBJ1-1
D gene: TRBD1
V gene: TRBV28
clone size: NA
CDR3 protein: CASSNLRQGAEAFF
CDR3 DNA: TGTGCCAGCAGCAACCTCCGACAGGGGGCTGAAGCTTTCTTT

J gene: TRBJ2-5
D gene: TRBD1
V gene: TRBV7-9
clone size: NA
CDR3 protein: CASSFTTGVSETQYF
CDR3 DNA: TGTGCCAGCAGCTTCACAACAGGGGTATCAGAGACCCAGTACTTC

J gene: TRBJ2-6
D gene: TRBD1
V gene: TRBV30
clone size: few
CDR3 protein: CAGDSSGANVLTF
CDR3 DNA: TGTGCCGGGGACAGCTCTGGGGCCAACGTCCTGACTTTC

J gene: TRBJ1-2
D gene: NA
V gene: TRBV15
clone size: NA
CDR3 protein: CATSRAWAGLEGYTF
CDR3 DNA: TGTGCCACCAGCAGAGCCTGGGCGGGATTGGAAGGCTACACCTTC

J gene: TRBJ2-2
D gene: NA
V gene: TRBV27
clone size: NA
CDR3 protein: CASSVTGRNTGELFF
CDR3 DNA: TGTGCCAGCAGTGTGACAGGTCGGAACACCGGGGAGCTGTTTTTT

J gene: TRBJ1-4
D gene: NA
V gene: TRBV19
clone size: NA
CDR3 protein: CASSKGDATNEKLFF
CDR3 DNA: TGTGCCAGTAGTAAGGGGGACGCAACTAATGAAAAACTGTTTTTT

J gene: TRBJ1-3
D gene: NA
V gene: TRBV6-5
clone size: NA
CDR3 protein: CASSYGRDGSGNTIYF
CDR3 DNA: TGTGCCAGCAGTTATGGGAGGGATGGCTCTGGAAACACCATATATTTT